This passage covers 22 T cell receptor beta chains from one sample sequenced in a study of shared clonotypes between healthy human individuals. Generated by immunoSEQ multiplex PCR, the TCRdb table keeps only in-frame clones and is missing some. This sample has 950,000 to 1,200,000 clones, with around three quarters found just once. Sequencing was performed on memory CD4+ T cells from PBMCs. Subset here: CD45RA-negative fraction. Every receptor here comes from a man between 18 and 29 years old in good health. Some clones in this sample may be carry-over from other donors' samples.

This chain connects TRBV25-1 to TRBJ1-2, with a tentative D call TRBD1 (6 bases). With 7 bases removed from V and 5 bases from J, the gap between germline ends came to 14 bases. Germline lookup yields CDR1 MGHDK and CDR2 SYGVNS. The CDR3 is made up of 13 amino acids. As DNA, the CDR3 is TGTGCCAGCACGTGGGACAATGCTTATGGCTACACCTTC. Amino acids: CASTWDNAYGYTF.

The chain uses TRBV28 and TRBJ1-5; D perhaps matches TRBD1 (6 bases). CDR3 length equals 16 residues. Between the trimmed V and J ends, which lost 2 bases and 4 bases, there was a span of 15 bases. CDR1 is MDHEN and CDR2 is SYDVKM in the germline V gene. CDR3 protein: CASSLIGQGQNQPQHF. CDR3 sequence (DNA): TGTGCCAGCAGTTTAATAGGGCAGGGGCAAAATCAGCCCCAGCATTTT.

V is TRBV7-8 and J is TRBJ2-5, with 10 nucleotides matching TRBD1. V lost 6 bases, J lost 1 base, and 11 bases stayed unmatched. The CDR3 runs 17 residues. The V gene's germline CDR1 is SGHVS and CDR2 FQNEAQ. CDR3: CASSRRDRGPTQETQYF. The CDR3 region has the DNA TGTGCCAGCAGTCGCCGGGACAGGGGCCCTACCCAAGAGACCCAGTACTTC. Variable domain in full (rest from reference TRBV7-8 and TRBJ2-5): GAGVSQSPRYKVAKRGQDVALRCDPISGHVSLFWYQQALGQGPEFLTYFQNEAQLDKSGLPSDRFFAERPEGSVSTLKIQRTQQEDSAVYLCASSRRDRGPTQETQYFGPGTRLLVL.

The DNA of the CDR3 is TGTGCCAGCAGTCCAAAGACCGGGAGCACGCAGGGCTACACCTTC. It is translated as CASSPKTGSTQGYTF. The rearrangement uses TRBV6-4 and TRBJ1-2; D is ambiguous. CDR1 is MRHNA, CDR2 SNTAGT, per germline. Trimming cost V 5 bases and J 8 bases, with 21 bases left between them. CDR3 length: 15 amino acids.

J is TRBJ2-1 and V is TRBV5-1; TRBD2 agrees at 7 bases. CDR1 is SGHRS and CDR2 is YFSETQ in the germline V gene. The CDR3 loop spans 15 amino acids. Trimming removed 2 bases from V and 9 bases from J; junction bases left unmatched: 11. The CDR3 DNA sequence: TGCGCCAGCAGCTTAGCGGGGACCGATAACTCTGAGCAGTTCTTC. Its translation is CASSLAGTDNSEQFF.

Worth noting for this clone: Other DNA sequences within the sample encode an identical CDR3. The chain uses TRBV18 and TRBJ1-4; D perhaps matches TRBD1 (6 bases). The V end was cut by 2 bases, the J end by 8 bases, with 9 bases between. Per germline, CDR1 KGHSH and CDR2 LQKENI. The CDR3 has 13 residues. The CDR3 here is CASSPGTGEKLFF. CDR3 in DNA: TGTGCCAGCTCACCAGGTACAGGGGAAAAACTGTTTTTT. Filled out from reference TRBV18 and TRBJ1-4, the complete variable domain reads NAGVMQNPRHLVRRRGQEARLRCSPMKGHSHVYWYRQLPEEGLKFMVYLQKENIIDESGMPKERFSAEFPKEGPSILRIQQVVRGDSAAYFCASSPGTGEKLFFGSGTQLSVL.

The V gene is TRBV28, the J gene TRBJ2-1, with 9 nucleotides matching TRBD1. CDR1 is MDHEN and CDR2 is SYDVKM in the germline V gene. CDR3 length: 14 residues. With 7 bases clipped from V and 6 bases from J, the junction kept 7 bases outside the gene matches. CDR3 nucleotides: TGTGCCAGCATTACCGGGACAGGGATCAATGAGCAGTTCTTC. Translating it yields CASITGTGINEQFF.

The rearrangement joins TRBV28 to TRBJ1-5; weak D call: TRBD1 (6 bases). The ends were cut back, 5 bases at V and 5 bases at J, with 10 bases in the middle. Germline CDR1 MDHEN, CDR2 SYDVKM. CDR3 length equals 13 residues. As DNA, the CDR3 is TGTGCCAGCAGTCTACAGGGTTATCAGCCCCAGCATTTT. Amino acids: CASSLQGYQPQHF.

The chain recombines TRBV29-1 with TRBJ1-2, with no clear D. Germline V gene sequence: CDR1 SQVTM, CDR2 ANQGSEA. CDR3 size: 15 residues. Trimming shortened V by 4 bases and J by 6 bases, and 21 bases separated the two germline ends. DNA of the CDR3: TGCAGCGTTGGCCAGAACAAGGGCAGGTCTCATGGCTACACCTTC. This gives the protein CSVGQNKGRSHGYTF.

About this clone: At one end, the junction sequence differs from germline, possibly due to a read error. V gene TRBV29-1 combines with J gene TRBJ2-7; D is unclear. Per the germline V gene, CDR1 is SQVTM and CDR2 is ANQGSEA. CDR3 length: 13 residues. This CDR3 is CSVAWTLSDEQYF. The DNA for the CDR3 is TGCAGCGTTGCTTGGACCCTCTCCGACGAGCAGTACTTC.

The V gene is TRBV6-1, the J gene TRBJ1-1; no reliable D call. Trimming removed 6 bases at V and 4 bases at J, with 15 bases between. The CDR3 loop spans 14 amino acids. From germline, CDR1 is MNHNS and CDR2 SASEGT. The CDR3 DNA reads as TGTGCCAGCAGACTCGGACCCGAACCCACTGAAGCTTTCTTT. Residues: CASRLGPEPTEAFF.

The V gene is TRBV7-6, the J gene TRBJ2-7; TRBD1 aligns across 7 bases. Germline V gene data show CDR1 as SGHVS and CDR2 as FNYEAQ. The V and J ends lost 5 bases and 6 bases, in that order; junction bases with no gene match: 7. The CDR3 contains 13 residues. The CDR3, as DNA: TGTGCCAGCAGCGCACGGACAGGTACCGAGCAGTACTTC. Its translation: CASSARTGTEQYF.

The CDR3 nucleotides read TGTGCCAGCAGCCGCCAGGACGGCTCCTACGAGCAGTACTTC. It codes for CASSRQDGSYEQYF. The chain is built from TRBV14 and TRBJ2-7; D is undetermined. Germline CDR1 and CDR2: SGHDN and FVKESK. The CDR3 has 14 amino acids. V gave up 4 bases and J gave up 0 bases, with 10 bases separating them.

The rearrangement uses TRBV18 and TRBJ1-2, with 8 bases lining up with TRBD1. Germline loops: CDR1 KGHSH, CDR2 LQKENI. Germline trimming cut 6 bases from V and 7 bases from J; bases unmatched to any gene: 13. The length of the CDR3 is 15 residues. The DNA of the CDR3 is TGTGCCAGCTCTCAAGGACAGGGAGATCACTCTGGCTACACCTTC. It yields the protein CASSQGQGDHSGYTF.

The chain couples TRBV2 to TRBJ1-2; no firm D call. The CDR3 loop spans 13 amino acids. Germline V gives CDR1 SNHLY, CDR2 FYNNEI. Trimming left V 9 bases short and J 5 bases short, with 16 bases between. The CDR3 DNA follows: TGTGCCAGTTCAATCGGCGGAGATTATGGCTACACCTTC. Translated, it gives CASSIGGDYGYTF.

V usage is TRBV10-3 and J usage is TRBJ1-1; unclear D gene. The CDR3 is 14 residues long. The germline CDR1 and CDR2 sequences are ENHRY and SYGVKD. Trimming stripped 0 bases from V and 1 base from J, with 6 bases between. CDR3 coding DNA: TGTGCCATCAGTGAGTCGGCCGAGAACACTGAAGCTTTCTTT. This encodes CAISESAENTEAFF.

This clone was detected once. This chain links TRBV6-5 with TRBJ1-6; 10 nucleotides match TRBD1. The CDR3 covers 15 residues. V shed 5 bases and J 7 bases; nucleotides not matched to a gene: 5. CDR1 and CDR2 from the germline V gene are MNHEY and SVGAGI. CDR3 DNA sequence: TGTGCCAGCAGTAAGCCGGGACAGGGGAATTCACCCCTCCACTTT. Amino acids: CASSKPGQGNSPLHF.

V and J are TRBV6-5 and TRBJ2-2, with TRBD1 matching over 8 bases. The V and J ends lost 0 bases and 5 bases, in that order; junction bases with no gene match: 5. CDR3 size: 16 residues. Per the germline V gene, CDR1 is MNHEY and CDR2 is SVGAGI. The CDR3 bases are TGTGCCAGCAGTTACTCTTGGACAGGGCCGACCGGGGAGCTGTTTTTT. Translated: CASSYSWTGPTGELFF.

The CDR3 sequence is CASSWDRDGYTF. For the CDR3, the DNA is TGCGCCAGCAGCTGGGACAGGGATGGCTACACCTTC. V usage is TRBV5-1 and J usage is TRBJ1-2, with TRBD1 matching 9 bases. The trim removed 3 bases at V and 6 bases at J, leaving 0 bases unmatched. Germline V gene sequence: CDR1 SGHRS, CDR2 YFSETQ. This CDR3 is built from 12 residues.

The chain recombines TRBV2 with TRBJ2-1, with 8 bases that match TRBD2. The V and J ends lost 4 bases and 7 bases, in that order; junction bases with no gene match: 9. The CDR3 spans 15 residues. The germline gives CDR1 SNHLY, CDR2 FYNNEI. CDR3 residues: CASSVTGGIGNEQFF. CDR3 DNA: TGTGCCAGCAGTGTAACGGGAGGGATTGGGAATGAGCAGTTCTTC.

The chain carries TRBV5-1 and TRBJ1-4, with D hard to call. CDR1 and CDR2 (germline): SGHRS, YFSETQ. The ends were cut back, 4 bases at V and 6 bases at J, with 7 bases in the middle. This CDR3 has 12 residues. The CDR3 bases are TGCGCCAGCAGCAAGGAAGATGAAAAACTGTTTTTT. Residues: CASSKEDEKLFF.

This clone has only one observation. The chain employs TRBV28 and TRBJ2-7, with 11 bases matching TRBD2. The CDR3 consists of 14 residues. CDR1 MDHEN and CDR2 SYDVKM come from the germline V gene. V shed 5 bases, J shed 3 bases, and the junction held 3 bases outside the gene matches. CDR3 in DNA: TGTGCCAGCAGTCCACTAGCGGGAGTCTACGAGCAGTACTTC. Translation: CASSPLAGVYEQYF.